This T cell receptor beta chain was profiled in a study of shared clonotypes between healthy human individuals. Whole-study context: Per donor, CD8 memory used one plate, CD8 naive used two, CD4 memory used three and CD4 naive used three.

Remarks on this clone: The antigen remains undetermined.

Trimming cost V 2 bases and J 5 bases; bases outside gene matches: 5. Germline CDR1 SGHRS, CDR2 YFSETQ. The CDR3 is made up of 15 amino acids. Sequencing was performed with immunoSEQ multiplex PCR; in TCRdb, only in-frame clones are kept and a portion is missing. The sample shows approximately 1,000,000 clones, about 80% of them seen only once. Study-level findings and limits: Deeper or shallower sequencing was expected to change how clonotypes are shared among donors.

The chain links TRBV5-1 to TRBJ2-1; 9 nucleotides line up with TRBD2. Sequenced sample: memory CD4+ T cells from PBMCs. Subset indicated: CD45RA-negative fraction. The receptor was derived from a man younger than 30 in good health. Some clones in this sample may be carry-over from other donors' samples. Here the CDR3 DNA reads TGCGCCAGCAGCTTCGGACTAGCGAGAAACAATGAGCAGTTCTTC. This gives the protein CASSFGLARNNEQFF.